This TCR beta chain derives from a study of T-cell memory formation after mild COVID-19 (dated by TCRdb to 2020 to 2023). Regarding the research as a whole: TCR sequence clusters from the two donors were largely donor specific. In a couple of donors, T-cell clones that expanded and contracted after mild COVID-19 were tracked by sequencing TCRalpha and TCRbeta repertoires over time. The cohort comprised two young, previously healthy adult volunteers, one female and one male.

The run used an Illumina NovaSeq 6000. Using 5'RACE with constant-segment primers, TCRalpha and TCRbeta cDNA libraries were constructed, with sample barcodes and unique molecular identifiers added in the process. RNA was extracted from every sample with Trizol reagent. Amplification of the libraries took two PCR steps, and the second step added a second sample barcode plus Illumina TruSeq adapters. The libraries were sequenced on an Illumina NovaSeq using 2 x 150 bp paired-end reads. Per the source publication's procedure: Demultiplexing of reads and collapsing into UMI-guided consensus sequences were performed with migec v1.2.7. Using mixcr v2.1.11, UMI consensuses were aligned to TRA and TRB V and J templates and then assembled into clonotypes. A clonotype was counted as expanded or contracted only if both edgeR and NoisET called the change significant, with noise models trained on biological replicates. For edgeR calls, the cutoffs were a false discovery rate-adjusted p below 0.01 and a log2 fold-change threshold of 1. As an exploratory analysis of dynamics, PCA with hierarchical clustering was applied to max-normalized trajectories of the 1000 most abundant clonotypes. Each responding clone was given a CD4 or CD8 phenotype based on the CD4+ and CD8+ repertoires, which had been sequenced separately. The raw public reads went through TCRdb reprocessing: fastp at Q25, MiXCR clone calling, in-frame beta chains kept. Identical CDR3 proteins give one entry, which carries the most common genes and DNA. The V and J calls were determined by TCRdb, not by the authors. A total of 350,000 to 500,000 distinct CDR3 sequences appear in this sample, about a sixth of them only once. The top ten hold 20% to 25% of the sample.

A note on this clonotype: Its antigen remains unidentified. It has no much larger one-base neighbor in the sample; base qualities were not kept.

Study-wide conclusions, independent of this receptor: The study included only a couple of mild cases, and larger cohorts that include severe cases with pre-infection samples were judged to be necessary. The second-wave clones that peaked on day 37 were not confirmed to be SARS-CoV-2 specific. Some responding clones were detected in pre-infection memory, suggesting pre-existing cross-reactive memory T cells joined the SARS-CoV-2 response. Contracting CD4+ clones appeared mostly in the CM and EM memory subsets, whereas CD8+ clones were enriched in EMRA. From day 15 to 85, contracting clones showed balanced CD4/CD8 phenotypes, whereas a second wave of clones that expanded from day 15 to 37 leaned towards CD4+.

Trimming removed 2 bases from V and 2 bases from J, leaving 6 bases between the germline ends. The CDR3 numbers 13 residues from cysteine through phenylalanine. Here the CDR3 DNA is all that survives: 39 bases in frame from base 1. The germline V gene gives CDR1 as SNHLY and CDR2 as FYNNEI. PBMCs were isolated by Ficoll-Paque density gradient centrifugation. The V and J genes are TRBV2 and TRBJ1-2; the D gene cannot be resolved reliably. The TCR originated in a man between 18 and 35 years old who had mild COVID-19 (a few samples of this study predate the infection). The sample titles of this study are shuffled in the database, so cell type and time point are left out; the donor was told from shared clones. Sequencing was done on a sample of PBMCs or a T cell subset sorted from them (not recorded which). The base sequence is TGTGCCAGCAGTGAAACGGTCAACTATGGCTACACCTTC. It codes for CASSETVNYGYTF. Joined to the reference TRBV2 and TRBJ1-2 proteins, this CDR3 gives the full variable domain: EPEVTQTPSHQVTQMGQEVILRCVPISNHLYFYWYRQILGQKVEFLVSFYNNEISEKSEIFDDQFSVERPDGSNFTLKIRSTKLEDSAMYFCASSETVNYGYTFGSGTRLTVV.